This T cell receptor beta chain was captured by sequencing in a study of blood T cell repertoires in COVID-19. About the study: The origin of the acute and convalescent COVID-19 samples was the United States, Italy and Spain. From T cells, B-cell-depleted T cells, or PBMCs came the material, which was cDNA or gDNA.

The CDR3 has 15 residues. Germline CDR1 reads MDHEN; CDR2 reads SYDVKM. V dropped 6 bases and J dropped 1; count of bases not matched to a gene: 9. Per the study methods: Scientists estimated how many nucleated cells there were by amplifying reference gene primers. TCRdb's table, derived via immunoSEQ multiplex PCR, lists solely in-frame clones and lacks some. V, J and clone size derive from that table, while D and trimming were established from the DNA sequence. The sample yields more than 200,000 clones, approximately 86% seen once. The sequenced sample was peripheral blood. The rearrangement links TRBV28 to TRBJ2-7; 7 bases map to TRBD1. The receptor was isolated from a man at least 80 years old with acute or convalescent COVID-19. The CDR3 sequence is CASRTATGMSYEQYF. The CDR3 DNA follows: TGTGCCAGCAGAACTGCGACAGGGATGTCCTACGAGCAGTACTTC.